One sample yielded the 16 T cell receptor beta chains listed below, sequenced in a study of blood T cell repertoires in COVID-19 (dated by TCRdb to the early 2020s). Library method: the immunoSEQ multiplex PCR assay. In its TCRdb copy, this immuneACCESS table keeps in-frame sequences only and misses some clones. Where compared with another copy, unresolved V genes explain less than half of these, and the others have no known cause. The sample table contains some 120,000 clones; only one count was recorded for about 84% of them. Of the sample, 3.9% is held by the ten largest clones. What was sequenced was peripheral blood. These receptors came from a man in his fifties or sixties with acute or convalescent COVID-19.

CDR3 sequence reads: CASSLVSGGSTIYF. The CDR3 region has the DNA TGTGCCAGCAGCTTAGTATCTGGGGGGAGCACCATATATTTT. This chain connects TRBV7-2 to TRBJ1-3, with D possibly TRBD1 on 5 matching bases. In germline, CDR1 is SGHTA, CDR2 FQGNSA. Trimming took 1 base from V and 9 from J, leaving 13 bases between them. The CDR3 has 14 residues.

This rearrangement joins TRBV3-1 (or the pseudogene TRBV3-2) to TRBJ2-1, with a possible D match to TRBD1 (5 bases). CDR3 length equals 16 residues. Germline values: CDR1 LGHDT, CDR2 YNNKEL (reference sequence). The V and J ends lost 3 bases and 0 bases respectively, with 12 bases between them. The CDR3 spells CASSHTHRRSYNEQFF. The CDR3 nucleotides are TGTGCCAGCAGCCATACCCACAGGCGCTCCTACAATGAGCAGTTCTTC.

V usage is TRBV11-2 and J usage is TRBJ1-6; D possibly corresponds to TRBD1 (5 bases). The CDR3 length is 14 residues. Germline CDR1 is SGHAT and CDR2 is FQNNGV. Trimming removed 3 bases at V and 10 bases at J, with 13 bases between. In DNA form, the CDR3 reads TGTGCCAGCAGCTTGGGGGGAGGGTACTCACCCCTCCACTTT. Residues: CASSLGGGYSPLHF.

The gene calls are TRBV3-1 (or the pseudogene TRBV3-2) and TRBJ1-5, with a weak D call TRBD1 (6 bases). This CDR3 has 16 amino acids. The germline CDR1 and CDR2 sequences are LGHDT and YNNKEL (reference sequence). V was trimmed by 2 bases and J by 7 bases, leaving 18 bases between them. CDR3 in amino acids: CASSQNQRGLLQPQHF. DNA of the CDR3: TGTGCCAGCAGCCAAAACCAAAGGGGGTTACTCCAGCCCCAGCATTTT.

The sample holds a few counts of this clone. The chain carries TRBV28 and TRBJ2-7; 8 bases line up with TRBD1. With 8 bases clipped from V and 2 bases from J, the junction kept 8 bases outside the gene matches. The CDR3 length is 14 residues. Germline V CDR1 and CDR2: MDHEN, SYDVKM. For the CDR3, the DNA is TGTGCCAGCCGCCAGGGACAGGTGGCCTACGAGCAGTACTTC. Amino acid sequence: CASRQGQVAYEQYF.

The chain links TRBV7-2 to TRBJ2-7; D may be TRBD1 (6 bases). Per germline, CDR1 SGHTA and CDR2 FQGNSA. The CDR3 is made up of 14 amino acids. V was clipped by 4 bases and J by 0 bases, with 10 bases between them. The CDR3 region has the DNA TGTGCCAGCAGCTCCACAGGGATCTCCTACGAGCAGTACTTC. Its translation: CASSSTGISYEQYF.

This clone occurred a few times. CDR3 sequence (DNA): TGTGCCAGCACCCAGGGCTTAGCTGGAAACACCATATATTTT. This encodes CASTQGLAGNTIYF. V usage is TRBV6-5 and J usage is TRBJ1-3, with D tentatively TRBD1 (5 bases). The germline gives CDR1 MNHEY, CDR2 SVGAGI. CDR3 length: 14 residues. The V end lost 7 bases, the J end lost 2 bases, and 12 bases lay between the germline ends.

V and J are TRBV18 and TRBJ1-5, with D uncertain. V lost 6 bases to trimming and J lost 7 bases, with 13 bases between them. Germline assignment: CDR1 KGHSH and CDR2 LQKENI. This CDR3 has 13 amino acids. The CDR3 is CASSLREDQPQHF. CDR3 nucleotides: TGTGCCAGCTCCCTCCGGGAGGACCAGCCCCAGCATTTT.

The CDR3 spells CASSIQGEWERDTQYF. The CDR3 DNA follows: TGCGCCAGCAGCATACAGGGGGAGTGGGAAAGAGATACGCAGTATTTT. The gene calls are TRBV5-1 and TRBJ2-3; 8 nucleotides align to TRBD1. V dropped 4 bases and J dropped 5; count of bases not matched to a gene: 12. Germline CDR1 is SGHRS and CDR2 is YFSETQ. The CDR3 is made up of 16 amino acids.

The CDR3: CASSNTDTQYF. CDR3 in DNA: TGTGCCAGCAGCAACACAGATACGCAGTATTTT. The chain has TRBV2 and TRBJ2-3; D remains unclear. The germline V gene has CDR1 SNHLY and CDR2 FYNNEI. This CDR3 is 11 amino acids long. V lost 6 bases to trimming and J lost 2 bases, with 3 bases between them. Based on the CDR3 plus reference TRBV2 and TRBJ2-3, the full variable domain is EPEVTQTPSHQVTQMGQEVILRCVPISNHLYFYWYRQILGQKVEFLVSFYNNEISEKSEIFDDQFSVERPDGSNFTLKIRSTKLEDSAMYFCASSNTDTQYFGPGTRLTVL.

V usage is TRBV18 and J usage is TRBJ2-3; 7 bases agree with TRBD1. V lost 8 bases and J lost 3; bases outside the gene matches: 14. This CDR3 has 16 residues. Germline-derived CDR1 and CDR2 are KGHSH and LQKENI. CDR3 DNA: TGTGCCAGCAAACGCCCCGACAGGGAAGGTACAGATACGCAGTATTTT. As protein: CASKRPDREGTDTQYF.

The V gene is TRBV28, the J gene TRBJ2-5; no clear D gene. V lost 3 bases and J lost 7, with 12 bases in between. The CDR3 runs to 13 residues. From germline, CDR1 is MDHEN and CDR2 SYDVKM. The CDR3 protein is CASSLAATGTQYF. CDR3 sequence (DNA): TGTGCCAGCAGTTTGGCAGCCACGGGGACCCAGTACTTC.

The chain is built from TRBV28 and TRBJ2-1, with 10 positions matching TRBD1. The CDR3 spans 11 residues. Trimming removed 6 bases from V and 16 bases from J; junction bases left unmatched: 6. Germline loops: CDR1 MDHEN, CDR2 SYDVKM. The CDR3 loop reads CASRSGTGEFF. The CDR3 DNA reads TGTGCCAGCAGGTCCGGGACAGGGGAATTCTTC.

The chain joins TRBV6-2 or TRBV6-3 to TRBJ2-1, with D possibly TRBD1 on 6 matching bases. Looked up from germline, CDR1 is MNHEY and CDR2 is SVGEGT. V was pared by 0 bases and J by 5 bases, with 23 bases between. The CDR3 is 19 residues long. CDR3 bases: TGTGCCAGCAGTTACTCGACGGCTTGGGCAGGGGTACAGAACAATGAGCAGTTCTTC. It yields the protein CASSYSTAWAGVQNNEQFF.

This chain connects TRBV4-3 to TRBJ2-7; tentatively, D is TRBD1 (6 bases). V lost 4 bases and J 5 bases, leaving 18 bases between the germline ends. The CDR3 is 15 residues long. CDR1 and CDR2 from the germline V gene are LGHNA and YSLEER. The CDR3 DNA follows: TGCGCCAGCAGCCCCCGGGAAGGGGGAGTACACGAGCAGTACTTC. Its translation is CASSPREGGVHEQYF.

V is TRBV7-9 and J is TRBJ2-1, with 10 nucleotides matching TRBD2. CDR1 and CDR2 (germline): SEHNR, FQNEAQ (reference sequence). The V and J ends lost 4 bases and 8 bases, in that order; junction bases with no gene match: 8. The CDR3 runs 15 residues. The CDR3: CASSSGTSGTDEQFF. CDR3 DNA sequence: TGTGCCAGCAGCTCAGGCACTAGCGGGACCGATGAGCAGTTCTTC.